This T cell receptor beta chain was captured in a study of cytomegalovirus exposure and HLA in healthy donors. Findings and caveats of the study: For most TCR beta V segments, an earlier analysis put the productive rate at about 90% or about 30% of the time. A later examination showed that TCR association rates differed by HLA locus, with DRB1 most and HLA-C fewest.

Vbeta (60) and Jbeta (13) primers were used in the PCR. Repertoires were generated with immunoSEQ multiplex PCR, while TCRdb's copy carries only in-frame clones and drops some. The repertoire holds under 200,000 clones, more than 70% seen once, with around 0.24% in the top ten. A word on this clone: Antigen specificity is unknown.

This CDR3 spans 18 amino acids. CDR1 and CDR2 (germline): SGHRS, YFSETQ. Trimming removed 6 bases at V and 3 bases at J, with 25 bases between. The source material was PBMCs. V usage is TRBV5-1 and J usage is TRBJ2-1; the D is unclear. This clonotype was obtained from a boy under 18 in good health and CMV-seronegative. As DNA, the CDR3 is TGCGCCAGCACCAATAATGACGGGTCTCGGAGCCACTACAATGAGCAGTTCTTC. Protein sequence: CASTNNDGSRSHYNEQFF.